Shown below are 2 T cell receptor beta chains from a single sample sequenced in a study of T cell responses to AZD1222 COVID-19 vaccine. Clones were sequenced by immunoSEQ multiplex PCR, and TCRdb holds only the in-frame ones, with some missing. This sample has 150,000 to 200,000 clones; around 88% occur once, and the top ten carry approximately 10%. The input for sequencing was peripheral blood, taken 28 days after the second AZD1222 dose. The receptors stem from an adult who received the AZD1222 COVID-19 vaccine.

This chain connects TRBV5-4 to TRBJ1-3; weak D call: TRBD1 (5 bases). Germline CDR1 SGHNT, CDR2 YYREEE (reference sequence). V lost 4 bases and J 2 bases, leaving 19 bases between the germline ends. The CDR3 is 17 amino acids. CDR3 region: CASSLGTTFRTGNTIYF. DNA for the CDR3: TGTGCCAGCAGCCTCGGGACGACCTTTCGAACTGGAAACACCATATATTTT.

This chain links TRBV15 with TRBJ2-1; D might be TRBD2 (6 bases). The germline gives CDR1 LNHNV, CDR2 YYDKDF (reference sequence). Trimming removed 4 bases from V and 3 bases from J, with 16 bases in between. There are 16 residues in the CDR3. The CDR3 region is CATSTRVGRGYNEQFF. The CDR3 nucleotides are TGTGCCACCAGCACAAGGGTGGGGCGGGGCTACAATGAGCAGTTCTTC.